The following is a T cell receptor (beta chain) sequence with its context. Its antigen is undetermined. Each CDR3 protein gets one entry after TCRdb re-called the 5' RACE reads with MiXCR. The sample includes roughly 240,000 distinct CDR3 sequences, 15% of them seen just once. The CDR3 loop spans 13 amino acids. The V gene lost 3 bases and the J gene lost 3 bases, with 9 bases spanning the gap. Germline-derived CDR1 and CDR2 are SGDLS and YYNGEE. This record comes from a study of T-cell memory formation after mild COVID-19. Across the study: Clustering of TCRs was largely donor specific.

Study-level points and caveats: Clones which contracted sat mainly in CM and EM if CD4+, and in EMRA if CD8+.

The chain joins TRBV9 to TRBJ2-5, with TRBD2 as a possible D gene (6 bases). The sequence derives from an adult woman who had mild COVID-19 (a few samples of this study predate the infection). Cell type and time point are not known. Sequencing was performed on PBMCs or a T cell subset sorted from them (not recorded which). DNA for the CDR3: TGTGCCAGCAGCGGGGGCGGGGAAGAGACCCAGTACTTC. This gives the protein CASSGGGEETQYF.